These 3 T cell receptor beta chains came from one sample sequenced in a study of post-analysis software for immune sequencing data. Findings and limits, study-wide: Roughly 5 TRBV segments were significantly more frequent in patients than in controls. TRBV5-6, TRBV5-1 and TRBV20-1 were among these segments.

The TCR beta cDNA libraries contained unique molecular identifiers. A single record per CDR3 protein comes from TCRdb applying MiXCR to the PCR reads. The sample lists 820,000 or so distinct CDR3 sequences; approximately 53% were seen once. Their antigens remain unidentified. Sequencing used blood. These receptors were obtained from a girl aged 10 to 17 with multiple sclerosis.

The CDR3 is CASSLLGGRQETQYF. The CDR3 DNA reads as TGTGCCAGCAGTTTACTCGGGGGGCGGCAAGAGACCCAGTACTTC. This rearrangement joins TRBV28 to TRBJ2-5, with TRBD2 as a possible D gene (7 bases). From germline, CDR1 is MDHEN and CDR2 SYDVKM. V shed 2 bases and J shed 2 bases, with 12 bases lying between them. The CDR3 spans 15 residues.

The chain uses TRBV6-5 and TRBJ2-7; D gene ambiguous. Trimming stripped 7 bases from V and 3 bases from J, with 16 bases between. The CDR3 runs to 14 residues. Germline CDR1 is MNHEY and CDR2 is SVGAGI. The CDR3 sequence is CASNVDRFNYEQYF. CDR3 nucleotides: TGTGCCAGCAACGTCGATCGGTTCAACTACGAGCAGTACTTC.

The rearrangement uses TRBV4-1 and TRBJ2-1; D may be TRBD2 (6 bases). CDR3 length: 19 amino acids. CDR1 and CDR2 from the germline V gene are MGHRA and YSYEKL. V gave up 8 bases and J gave up 0 bases, with 26 bases separating them. CDR3 region: CASLTGLRSKLPSYNEQFF. DNA of the CDR3: TGCGCCAGCCTTACGGGACTGCGTTCGAAACTGCCCTCCTACAATGAGCAGTTCTTC.